The 25 T cell receptor beta chains in this list originate from one sample, sequenced in a study of blood T cell repertoires in COVID-19. Here immunoSEQ multiplex PCR was the method, and the copy in TCRdb shows in-frame clones only, minus some. This sample yields approximately 21,000 clones, of which about 93% are seen a single time; more than 15% belongs to the top ten. Sequencing was done on a sample of peripheral blood. The receptors were gathered from a human donor in a cohort sampled during active COVID-19.

The genes are TRBV25-1 and TRBJ1-2, with 7 positions matching TRBD1. Germline trimming cut 8 bases from V and 5 bases from J; bases unmatched to any gene: 11. The CDR3 has 14 residues. Per germline, CDR1 MGHDK and CDR2 SYGVNS. CDR3 loop: CASLAAGDRYGYTF. CDR3 sequence (DNA): TGTGCCAGCTTGGCCGCCGGGGACAGATATGGCTACACCTTC.

This chain joins TRBV19 and TRBJ1-4; D unresolved. The germline V gene has CDR1 LNHDA and CDR2 SQIVND (reference sequence). The ends were cut back, 4 bases at V and 7 bases at J, with 13 bases in the middle. This CDR3 comprises 14 residues. The CDR3 DNA reads TGTGCCAGTAGTACCGATGACCGGGGTGAAAAACTGTTTTTT. Translated: CASSTDDRGEKLFF.

This clone appeared a few times. The chain recombines TRBV7-2 with TRBJ1-1; 11 nucleotides align to TRBD1. CDR3 size: 16 residues. The V gene end was trimmed by 5 bases and the J gene end by 0 bases; junction bases not matched to a gene: 5. Germline values: CDR1 SGHTA, CDR2 FQGNSA. The CDR3 region is CASSKGQGGMNTEAFF. As DNA, the CDR3 is TGTGCCAGCAGCAAGGGACAGGGGGGGATGAACACTGAAGCTTTCTTT. The variable domain in full, with the rest retrieved from reference TRBV7-2 and TRBJ1-1, is GAGVSQSPSNKVTEKGKDVELRCDPISGHTALYWYRQSLGQGLEFLIYFQGNSAPDKSGLPSDRFSAERTGGSVSTLTIQRTQQEDSAVYLCASSKGQGGMNTEAFFGQGTRLTVV.

This chain uses TRBV6-5 with TRBJ1-4, with 9 bases identical to TRBD1. The J segment lost 5 bases and the V segment lost 6 bases, leaving 4 bases of the junction unmatched. Germline V gene data show CDR1 as MNHEY and CDR2 as SVGAGI. This CDR3 is built from 14 residues. CDR3 amino acids: CASRDTGGNEKLFF. CDR3 coding DNA: TGTGCCAGCAGGGATACAGGGGGCAATGAAAAACTGTTTTTT.

The chain employs TRBV6-5 and TRBJ2-7, with D perhaps TRBD1 (6 bases). Germline CDR1 reads MNHEY; CDR2 reads SVGAGI. V was pared by 4 bases and J by 4 bases, with 17 bases between. CDR3 length: 15 amino acids. CDR3 loop: CASSSPGVRGYEQYF. The CDR3 nucleotides are TGTGCCAGCAGTTCCCCAGGGGTAAGAGGGTACGAGCAGTACTTC.

The chain is built from TRBV11-3 and TRBJ1-1; the D is unclear. This CDR3 spans 13 amino acids. The germline CDR1 and CDR2 sequences are SGHNT and YENEEA. The V gene lost 5 bases and the J gene lost 1 base, with 8 bases spanning the gap. The CDR3 region is CASSTIRNTEAFF. In nucleotides, the CDR3 is TGTGCCAGCAGCACTATACGGAACACTGAAGCTTTCTTT.

The chain has TRBV29-1 and TRBJ2-2; 7 bases map to TRBD1. This CDR3 is 13 amino acids long. The germline gives CDR1 SQVTM, CDR2 ANQGSEA. The J segment lost 2 bases and the V segment lost 4 bases, leaving 1 base of the junction unmatched. Here the CDR3 DNA reads TGCAGCGTTGGACAGGGCAACACCGGGGAGCTGTTTTTT. This gives the protein CSVGQGNTGELFF.

The V call is TRBV30, the J call TRBJ1-2; maybe TRBD1 (5 bases). This CDR3 spans 11 amino acids. Per the germline V gene, CDR1 is GTSNPN and CDR2 is SVGIG (reference sequence). Trimming took 8 bases from V and 8 from J, leaving 15 bases between them. CDR3 protein: CAGTPGGGYTF. CDR3 nucleotide sequence: TGTGCCGGGACCCCTGGGGGGGGCTACACCTTC. The full variable domain, in which reference TRBV30 and TRBJ1-2 provide the parts outside the CDR3, is SQTIHQWPATLVQPVGSPLSLECTVEGTSNPNLYWYRQAAGRGLQLLFYSVGIGQISSEVPQNLSASRPQDRQFILSSKKLLLSDSGFYLCAGTPGGGYTFGSGTRLTVV.

The chain joins TRBV12-3 or TRBV12-4 to TRBJ1-2, with 9 bases identical to TRBD1. This CDR3 contains 13 residues. Trimming removed 3 bases from V and 7 bases from J; junction bases left unmatched: 3. The CDR3 DNA reads as TGTGCCAGCAGTTTGCTACAGGGGGCTGGCTACACCTTC. This codes for CASSLLQGAGYTF.

The chain employs TRBV3-1 (or the pseudogene TRBV3-2) and TRBJ1-2, with D unclear. Germline V CDR1 and CDR2: LGHDT, YNNKEL (reference sequence). Trimming stripped 3 bases from V and 1 base from J, with 3 bases between. The CDR3 has 12 amino acids. CDR3 sequence reads: CASSHRNYGYTF. The CDR3 DNA reads as TGTGCCAGCAGCCACCGTAACTATGGCTACACCTTC.

The chain combines TRBV19 with TRBJ1-2; D remains ambiguous. V was pared by 3 bases and J by 3 bases, with 11 bases between. CDR1 LNHDA and CDR2 SQIVND come from the germline V gene (reference sequence). The CDR3 is 14 amino acids. The CDR3 is CASSMRDPHYGYTF. The CDR3 bases are TGTGCCAGTAGTATGCGGGATCCGCACTATGGCTACACCTTC.

This clone appeared once. The rearrangement joins TRBV9 to TRBJ2-1, with D possibly being TRBD1 (6 bases). The CDR3 runs to 18 residues. V lost 4 bases and J lost 0, with 20 bases in between. CDR1 SGDLS and CDR2 YYNGEE come from the germline V gene. In nucleotides, the CDR3 is TGTGCCAGCAGCCCAGGTGGGGGTGGGGGCAGCTCCTACAATGAGCAGTTCTTC. This gives the protein CASSPGGGGGSSYNEQFF.

The V call is TRBV7-9, the J call TRBJ2-5; 10 nucleotides agree with TRBD2. Unmatched junction bases numbered 11, after V lost 2 bases and J lost 2 bases. CDR1 and CDR2 from the germline V gene are SEHNR and FQNEAQ (reference sequence). This CDR3 is 18 amino acids long. CDR3 DNA: TGTGCCAGCAGCTTAAAGGCCCGACTAGCGGGTTCTCAAGAGACCCAGTACTTC. Translated, it gives CASSLKARLAGSQETQYF.

This clone was detected only once. V is TRBV20-1 and J is TRBJ1-1, with a possible D match to TRBD1 (5 bases). From germline, CDR1 is DFQATT and CDR2 SNEGSKA (reference sequence). Trimming took off 7 bases at V and 7 bases at J, with 10 bases between the two ends. The CDR3 runs to 10 residues. CDR3 amino acids: CSVRGHEAFF. The CDR3 bases are TGCAGTGTCCGTGGACATGAAGCTTTCTTT.

The rearrangement uses TRBV9 and TRBJ2-2; 7 bases align to TRBD1. This CDR3 has 17 amino acids. V was clipped by 5 bases and J by 3 bases; unmatched bases: 13. Germline CDR1 is SGDLS and CDR2 is YYNGEE. The CDR3 is CASSSPPGQRYTGELFF. DNA for the CDR3: TGTGCCAGCAGTTCACCCCCGGGACAGAGATACACCGGGGAGCTGTTTTTT.

V and J are TRBV7-8 and TRBJ1-2, with 7 bases aligning to TRBD1. CDR1 is SGHVS, CDR2 FQNEAQ, per germline. V shed 8 bases and J 7 bases; nucleotides not matched to a gene: 13. The CDR3 runs 14 residues. The CDR3 region has the DNA TGTGCCAGCGCACAGATGACAGGGTTGGTTGGCTACACCTTC. Protein product: CASAQMTGLVGYTF.

The rearrangement uses TRBV30 and TRBJ1-1; the D gene is possibly TRBD1 (6 bases). Germline V gene lookup returns CDR1 GTSNPN and CDR2 SVGIG (reference sequence). This CDR3 is built from 16 residues. Trimming cost V 3 bases and J 1 base, with 18 bases left between them. The CDR3 DNA reads TGTGCCTGGAGGGGTACTCCGGGACACGAGAACACTGAAGCTTTCTTT. Translating gives CAWRGTPGHENTEAFF.

The CDR3 reads CASGGDSGQPQHF. The CDR3 DNA reads as TGTGCCAGCGGAGGAGATTCGGGTCAGCCCCAGCATTTT. J is TRBJ1-5 and V is TRBV6-5; D gene uncertain. The V end was cut by 8 bases, the J end by 6 bases, with 14 bases between. The CDR3 sequence is 13 residues long. Looked up from germline, CDR1 is MNHEY and CDR2 is SVGAGI.

This clone has a single count. This rearrangement joins TRBV18 to TRBJ1-5; 10 positions agree with TRBD1. Trimming took 0 bases from V and 2 from J; bases not matched to a gene: 1. The CDR3 loop spans 16 amino acids. Germline V lookup: CDR1 KGHSH, CDR2 LQKENI. CDR3 sequence reads: CASSPPTGGGNQPQHF. In DNA, the CDR3 is TGTGCCAGCTCACCACCGACAGGGGGCGGCAATCAGCCCCAGCATTTT. Variable domain in full (rest from reference TRBV18 and TRBJ1-5): NAGVMQNPRHLVRRRGQEARLRCSPMKGHSHVYWYRQLPEEGLKFMVYLQKENIIDESGMPKERFSAEFPKEGPSILRIQQVVRGDSAAYFCASSPPTGGGNQPQHFGDGTRLSIL.

The rearrangement joins TRBV10-3 to TRBJ2-7, with TRBD1 matching 7 bases. Germline CDR1 is ENHRY and CDR2 is SYGVKD. The CDR3 loop spans 18 amino acids. V trimming: 5 bases; J trimming: 0 bases; junction bases outside the gene matches: 16. This CDR3 reads CAISTPSTRDSYSYEQYF. CDR3 bases: TGTGCCATCAGTACACCATCGACCCGGGACAGTTACTCCTACGAGCAGTACTTC.

The genes are TRBV6-5 and TRBJ1-1; tentatively, D is TRBD1 (5 bases). The CDR3 has 12 residues. Per germline, CDR1 MNHEY and CDR2 SVGAGI. V was pared by 6 bases and J by 11 bases, with 16 bases between. Written as DNA, the CDR3 is TGTGCCAGCAGACCTCCCGGGGGGTGGGCTTTCTTT. This translates into CASRPPGGWAFF.

V and J are TRBV18 and TRBJ1-4; 7 bases line up with TRBD1. Germline CDR1 is KGHSH and CDR2 is LQKENI. The CDR3 is 13 residues long. V was pared by 8 bases and J by 8 bases, with 8 bases of the junction left unmatched. For the CDR3, the DNA is TGTGCCAGCACCAGGGGGGAGCAGGAAAAACTGTTTTTT. It yields the protein CASTRGEQEKLFF.

The J gene is TRBJ1-1, the V gene TRBV5-1, with D maybe TRBD1 (5 bases). This CDR3 contains 12 residues. V shed 4 bases and J shed 7 bases, with 11 bases lying between them. CDR1 is SGHRS and CDR2 is YFSETQ in the germline V gene. In DNA form, the CDR3 reads TGCGCCAGCAGCGCGGGGACGGATGAAGCTTTCTTT. Translation: CASSAGTDEAFF.

The rearrangement uses TRBV3-1 (or the pseudogene TRBV3-2) and TRBJ2-2, with D possibly TRBD2 on 7 matching bases. The V gene's germline CDR1 is LGHDT and CDR2 YNNKEL (reference sequence). V was clipped by 4 bases and J by 5 bases, with 20 bases between them. There are 17 residues in the CDR3. Written as DNA, the CDR3 is TGTGCCAGCAGCCGTACGTGGGGGGGCGCCGGGACCGGGGAGCTGTTTTTT. Encoded protein: CASSRTWGGAGTGELFF.

The rearrangement uses TRBV11-3 and TRBJ1-4, with 11 bases identical to TRBD1. Germline CDR1 is SGHNT and CDR2 is YENEEA. This CDR3 comprises 13 residues. J was trimmed by 8 bases and V by 5 bases; bases with no gene match: 1. CDR3 region: CASSRDRGEKLFF. The DNA of the CDR3 is TGTGCCAGCAGCCGGGACAGGGGGGAAAAACTGTTTTTT. The full variable domain, completed using reference TRBV11-3 and TRBJ1-4, is EAGVVQSPRYKIIEKKQPVAFWCNPISGHNTLYWYLQNLGQGPELLIRYENEEAVDDSQLPKDRFSAERLKGVDSTLKIQPAELGDSAVYLCASSRDRGEKLFFGSGTQLSVL.